Below, one TCR beta chain is given with its context. In this sample, this clone turned up a few times. What this receptor recognizes is not known. Within one base of it there is no much larger clone, and no base qualities were kept. This entry belongs to a study of cytomegalovirus exposure and HLA in healthy donors (dated 2017 in TCRdb). Study-level background: According to a later analysis, the 120 or so validation repertoires were produced on the same platform as the approximately 600 repertoires of the first cohort. The study aimed to test whether signatures of past pathogen exposure could be identified by cataloging public T cell receptors. Besides the first cohort of 500 to 700 subjects, a separate validation cohort made up of roughly 120 different subjects was used. The study combined high-throughput TCR immunosequencing, statistical association of individual TCRs with disease status, and machine learning to predict cytomegalovirus infection status. The investigation overall reported the following: According to the authors, the approach could potentially be generalized to other disease states and immunological phenotypes. The classifier was reported to diagnose cytomegalovirus status with high specificity and sensitivity in both the original cohort and the validation cohort. Across donors, most TCR sequences were observed very rarely, whereas some public TCRs were present in many individuals. A few of the identified cytomegalovirus-associated TCR beta chains were confirmed in vitro to be specific for cytomegalovirus antigens. All 120 or so repertoires were used to score co-occurrence in the validation cohort in a later analysis, because that analysis had no HLA typing for the cohort. The study gave a list of roughly 150 TCR beta chains associated with cytomegalovirus. Of the cluster scores, roughly 93% were above 0 in a later analysis, which found that TCRs clustered in the first cohort also tended to co-occur in the roughly 130 validation repertoires.

V is shortened by 5 bases, J by 3 bases, and the region joining them spans 16 bases. From the cysteine up to the phenylalanine, the CDR3 has a length of 16 residues. Only the CDR3 region is kept as DNA, spanning 48 bases read in frame from base 1. CDR1 and CDR2, per the germline V gene (reference sequence), are LNHDA and SQIVND. The donors were included in the validation cohort of some 120 subjects, a group kept apart from the approximately 650-subject first cohort. The library relied on the immunoSEQ multiplex PCR assay. The authors' pipeline ran thus. A statistical classification framework was built to diagnose cytomegalovirus status from the catalog of TCR beta chain sequences. Not all clones reach the TCRdb copy of this immuneACCESS table, which keeps in-frame sequences only. Checked studies attribute under half of the gap to unresolved V genes and leave the rest unexplained. V and J calls and clone size are copied from that table; D and trimming were computed from the DNA. The sample table contains 100,000 to 150,000 clones; only one count was recorded for about nine tenths of them. Of the sample, about 4.3% is held by the ten largest clones.

The material sequenced was PBMCs. The TCR comes from a man in his late teens or twenties in good health and CMV-seropositive. The V and J genes are TRBV19 and TRBJ2-2; TRBD2 is a weak D gene call, 6 bases matching. Read as DNA, the sequence is TGTGCCAGTAGTCTTCCGGGACTCCGATACACCGGGGAGCTGTTTTTT. Its product reads: CASSLPGLRYTGELFF.